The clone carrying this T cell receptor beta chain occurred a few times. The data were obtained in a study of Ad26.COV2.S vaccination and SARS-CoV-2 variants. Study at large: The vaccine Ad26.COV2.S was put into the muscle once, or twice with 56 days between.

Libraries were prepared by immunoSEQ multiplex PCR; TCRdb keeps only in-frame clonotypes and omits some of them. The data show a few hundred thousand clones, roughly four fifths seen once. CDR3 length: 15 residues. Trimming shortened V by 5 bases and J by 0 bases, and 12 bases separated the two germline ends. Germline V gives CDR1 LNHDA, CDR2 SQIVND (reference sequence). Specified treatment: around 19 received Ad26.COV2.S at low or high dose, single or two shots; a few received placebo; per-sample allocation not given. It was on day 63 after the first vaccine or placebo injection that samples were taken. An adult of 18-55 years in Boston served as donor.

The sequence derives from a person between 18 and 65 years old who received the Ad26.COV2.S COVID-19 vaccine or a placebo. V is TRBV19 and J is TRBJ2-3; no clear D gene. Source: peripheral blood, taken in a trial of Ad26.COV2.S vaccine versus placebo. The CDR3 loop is CASSLDARSTDTQYF. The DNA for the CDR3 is TGTGCCAGTAGTCTGGACGCCCGGAGCACAGATACGCAGTATTTT. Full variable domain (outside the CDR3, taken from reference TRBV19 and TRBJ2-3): DGGITQSPKYLFRKEGQNVTLSCEQNLNHDAMYWYRQDPGQGLRLIYYSQIVNDFQKGDIAEGYSVSREKKESFPLTVTSAQKNPTAFYLCASSLDARSTDTQYFGPGTRLTVL.